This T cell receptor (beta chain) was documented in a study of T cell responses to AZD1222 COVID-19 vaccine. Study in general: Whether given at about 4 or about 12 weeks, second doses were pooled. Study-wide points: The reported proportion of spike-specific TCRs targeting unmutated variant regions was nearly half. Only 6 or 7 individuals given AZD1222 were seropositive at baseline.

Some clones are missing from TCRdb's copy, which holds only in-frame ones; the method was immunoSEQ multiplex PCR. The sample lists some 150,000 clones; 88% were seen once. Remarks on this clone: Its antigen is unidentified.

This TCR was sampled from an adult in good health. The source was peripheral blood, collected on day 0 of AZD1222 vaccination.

CDR3 bases: TGTGCCAGCAGCCCCGGGACAGGGGGCTTCGGGCAGCCCCAGCATTTT. This encodes CASSPGTGGFGQPQHF. This rearrangement joins TRBV5-8 to TRBJ1-5; 12 positions match TRBD1. The CDR3 has 16 amino acids. After removal of 4 bases from V and 7 bases from J, the junction contained 9 bases not matched to a gene. Looked up from germline, CDR1 is SGHTS and CDR2 is YDEGEE.